This T cell receptor (beta chain) derives from a study of fetal regulatory T cell absence and autoimmunity. Study in general: Exocrine pancreas autoimmunity occurred in IPEX patients lacking clinical diabetes. Whole-study findings and limits: Antigen-driven pancreatic autoimmunity before birth in IPEX was inferred from oligoclonal enrichment.

A remark on this clone: No antigen is known for it.

TCRdb keeps only in-frame clones here, not all; method: immunoSEQ multiplex PCR. The table has just over 45,000 clones, 70% to 85% seen once. The length of the CDR3 is 15 residues. J was trimmed by 9 bases and V by 5 bases; bases with no gene match: 7. From germline, CDR1 is MNHEY and CDR2 SMNVEV (reference sequence). Sequencing was performed on cord blood. The chain is built from TRBV27 and TRBJ2-1; 13 bases fit TRBD2. This TCR derives from a newborn boy with IPEX syndrome. The CDR3: CASSLGLAGVVEQFF. CDR3 DNA: TGTGCCAGCAGTCTAGGACTAGCGGGAGTGGTTGAGCAGTTCTTC.